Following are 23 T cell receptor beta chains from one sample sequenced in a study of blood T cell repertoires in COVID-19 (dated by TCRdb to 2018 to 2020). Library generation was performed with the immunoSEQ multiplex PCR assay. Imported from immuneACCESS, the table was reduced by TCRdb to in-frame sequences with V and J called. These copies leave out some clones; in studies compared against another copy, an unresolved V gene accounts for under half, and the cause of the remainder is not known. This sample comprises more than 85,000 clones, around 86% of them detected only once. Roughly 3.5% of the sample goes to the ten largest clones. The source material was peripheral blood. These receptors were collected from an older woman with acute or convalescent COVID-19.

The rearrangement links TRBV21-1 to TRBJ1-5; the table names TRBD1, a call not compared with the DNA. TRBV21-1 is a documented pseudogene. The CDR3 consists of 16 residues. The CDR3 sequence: CASSNETGAFNQPQHF. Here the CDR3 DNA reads TGTGCCAGCAGCAACGAAACAGGGGCTTTCAATCAGCCCCAGCATTTT.

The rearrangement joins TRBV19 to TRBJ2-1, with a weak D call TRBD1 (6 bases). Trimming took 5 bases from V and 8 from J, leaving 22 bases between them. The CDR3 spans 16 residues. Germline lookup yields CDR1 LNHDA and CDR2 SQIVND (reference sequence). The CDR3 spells CASSPIDRGLGHEQFF. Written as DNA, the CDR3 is TGTGCCAGTAGTCCCATCGATAGGGGGTTAGGTCATGAGCAGTTCTTC.

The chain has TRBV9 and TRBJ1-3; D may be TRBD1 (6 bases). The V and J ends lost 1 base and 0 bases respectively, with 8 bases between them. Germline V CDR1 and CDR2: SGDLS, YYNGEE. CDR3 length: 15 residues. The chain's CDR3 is CASSVQGGSGNTIYF. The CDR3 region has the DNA TGTGCCAGCAGCGTACAAGGGGGCTCTGGAAACACCATATATTTT.

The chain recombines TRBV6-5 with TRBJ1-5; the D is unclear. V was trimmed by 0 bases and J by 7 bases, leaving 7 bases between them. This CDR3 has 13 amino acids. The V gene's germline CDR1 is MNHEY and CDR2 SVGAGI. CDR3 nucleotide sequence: TGTGCCAGCAGTTACTCGCCGGGGCAGCCCCAGCATTTT. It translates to CASSYSPGQPQHF.

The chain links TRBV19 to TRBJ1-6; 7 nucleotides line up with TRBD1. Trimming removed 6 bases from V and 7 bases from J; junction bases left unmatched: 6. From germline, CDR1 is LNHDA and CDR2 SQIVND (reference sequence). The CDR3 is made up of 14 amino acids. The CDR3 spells CASSPGQKNSPLHF. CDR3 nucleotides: TGTGCCAGTAGCCCGGGACAGAAAAATTCACCCCTCCACTTT.

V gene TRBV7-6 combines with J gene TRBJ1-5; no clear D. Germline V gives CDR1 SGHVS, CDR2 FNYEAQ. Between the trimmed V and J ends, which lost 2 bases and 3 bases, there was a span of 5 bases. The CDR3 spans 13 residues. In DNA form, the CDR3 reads TGTGCCAGCAGCTTACGTAACAATCAGCCCCAGCATTTT. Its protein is CASSLRNNQPQHF.

The DNA of the CDR3 is TGTGCCAGCAGGCCGACTAGCGGGAGGACTACCACAGATACGCAGTATTTT. Translating it yields CASRPTSGRTTTDTQYF. This chain joins TRBV27 and TRBJ2-3; 13 positions agree with TRBD2. The CDR3 loop spans 17 amino acids. The trim removed 6 bases at V and 2 bases at J, leaving 8 bases unmatched. Germline V gene data show CDR1 as MNHEY and CDR2 as SMNVEV (reference sequence).

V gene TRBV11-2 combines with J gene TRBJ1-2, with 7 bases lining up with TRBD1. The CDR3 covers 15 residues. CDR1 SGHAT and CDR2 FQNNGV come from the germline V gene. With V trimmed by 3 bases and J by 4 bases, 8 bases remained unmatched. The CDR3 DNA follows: TGTGCCAGCAGCTTTGCCGGGACAGCCTCCTATGGCTACACCTTC. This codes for CASSFAGTASYGYTF.

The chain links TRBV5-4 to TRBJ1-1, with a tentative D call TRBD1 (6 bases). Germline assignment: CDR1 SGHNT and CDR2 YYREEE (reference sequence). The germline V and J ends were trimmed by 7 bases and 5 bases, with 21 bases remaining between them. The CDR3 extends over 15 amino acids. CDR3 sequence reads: CASLGGPGMRTEAFF. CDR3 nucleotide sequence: TGTGCCAGCCTCGGGGGGCCAGGGATGAGGACTGAAGCTTTCTTT.

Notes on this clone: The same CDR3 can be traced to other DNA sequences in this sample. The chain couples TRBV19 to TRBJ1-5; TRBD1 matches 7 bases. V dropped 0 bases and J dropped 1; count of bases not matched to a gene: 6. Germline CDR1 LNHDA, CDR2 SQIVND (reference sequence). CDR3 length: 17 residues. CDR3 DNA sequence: TGTGCCAGTAGTATAGAAGGAGGGGGCGCGAGCAATCAGCCCCAGCATTTT. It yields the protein CASSIEGGGASNQPQHF.

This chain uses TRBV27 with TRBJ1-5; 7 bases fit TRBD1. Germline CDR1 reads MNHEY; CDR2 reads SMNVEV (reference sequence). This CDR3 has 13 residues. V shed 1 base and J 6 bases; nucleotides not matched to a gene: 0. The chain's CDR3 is CASSLWDSQPQHF. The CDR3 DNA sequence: TGTGCCAGCAGTTTATGGGACAGTCAGCCCCAGCATTTT.

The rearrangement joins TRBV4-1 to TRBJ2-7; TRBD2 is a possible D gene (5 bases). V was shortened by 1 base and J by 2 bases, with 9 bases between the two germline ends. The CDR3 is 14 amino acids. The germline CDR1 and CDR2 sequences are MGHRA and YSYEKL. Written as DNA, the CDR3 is TGCGCCAGCAGCCAAGCGCACGGGACCTACGAGCAGTACTTC. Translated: CASSQAHGTYEQYF.

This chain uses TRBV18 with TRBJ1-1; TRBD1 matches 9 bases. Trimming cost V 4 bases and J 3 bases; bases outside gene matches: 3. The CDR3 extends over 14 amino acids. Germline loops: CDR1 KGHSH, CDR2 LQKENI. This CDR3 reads CASSRTGVDTEAFF. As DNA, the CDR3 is TGTGCCAGCTCACGGACAGGGGTGGACACTGAAGCTTTCTTT.

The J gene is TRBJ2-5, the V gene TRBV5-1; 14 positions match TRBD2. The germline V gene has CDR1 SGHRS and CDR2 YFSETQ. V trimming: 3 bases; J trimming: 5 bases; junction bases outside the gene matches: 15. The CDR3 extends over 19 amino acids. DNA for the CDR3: TGCGCCAGCAGCTCCGGACTAGCGGGAGGAGTAATTAGGGGTGAGACCCAGTACTTC. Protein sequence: CASSSGLAGGVIRGETQYF.

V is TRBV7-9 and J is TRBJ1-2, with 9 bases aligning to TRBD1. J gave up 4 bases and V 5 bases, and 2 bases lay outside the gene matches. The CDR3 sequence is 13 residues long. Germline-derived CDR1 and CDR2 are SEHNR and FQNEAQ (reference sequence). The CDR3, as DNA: TGTGCCAGCAGCGCGGACAGGGGCTATGGCTACACCTTC. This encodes CASSADRGYGYTF.

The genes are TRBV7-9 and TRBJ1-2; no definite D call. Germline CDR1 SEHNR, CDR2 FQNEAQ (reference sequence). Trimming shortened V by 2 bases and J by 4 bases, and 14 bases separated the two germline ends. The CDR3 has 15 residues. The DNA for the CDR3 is TGTGCCAGCAGCTTATCGGCTAGTATTGGCTATGGCTACACCTTC. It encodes CASSLSASIGYGYTF.

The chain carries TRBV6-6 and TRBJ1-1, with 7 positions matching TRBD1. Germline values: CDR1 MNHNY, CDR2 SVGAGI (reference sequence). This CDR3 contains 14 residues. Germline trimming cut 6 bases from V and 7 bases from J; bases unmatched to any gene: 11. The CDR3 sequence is CASRTRTGYDEAFF. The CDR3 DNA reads TGTGCCAGCAGGACCCGGACAGGATATGATGAAGCTTTCTTT.

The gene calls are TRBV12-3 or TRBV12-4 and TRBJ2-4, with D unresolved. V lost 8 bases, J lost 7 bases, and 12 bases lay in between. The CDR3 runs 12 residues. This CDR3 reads CASCRSRNIQYF. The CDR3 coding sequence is TGTGCCAGCTGTCGGAGTAGGAACATTCAGTACTTC.

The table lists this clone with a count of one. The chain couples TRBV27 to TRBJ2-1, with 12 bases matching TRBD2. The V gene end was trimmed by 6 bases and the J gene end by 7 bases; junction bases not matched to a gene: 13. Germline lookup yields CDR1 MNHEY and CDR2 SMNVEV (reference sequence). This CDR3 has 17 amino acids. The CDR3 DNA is TGTGCCAGCAGGTTCAGCGGAGCTAGCGGGAGGGTGAATGAGCAGTTCTTC. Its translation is CASRFSGASGRVNEQFF.

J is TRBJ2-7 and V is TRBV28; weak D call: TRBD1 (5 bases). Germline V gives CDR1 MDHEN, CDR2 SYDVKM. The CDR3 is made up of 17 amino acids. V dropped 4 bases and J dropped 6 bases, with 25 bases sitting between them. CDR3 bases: TGTGCCAGCAGTTCGCCTGACAGTCGAGGCCGTGCGTCCGAGCAGTACTTC. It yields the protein CASSSPDSRGRASEQYF.

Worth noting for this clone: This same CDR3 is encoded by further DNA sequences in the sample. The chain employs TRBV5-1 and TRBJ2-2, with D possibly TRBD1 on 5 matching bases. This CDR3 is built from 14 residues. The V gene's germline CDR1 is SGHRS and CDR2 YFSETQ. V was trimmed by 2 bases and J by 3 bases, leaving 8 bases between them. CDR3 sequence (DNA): TGCGCCAGCAGCTTACCCAGGGACACCGGGGAGCTGTTTTTT. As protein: CASSLPRDTGELFF.

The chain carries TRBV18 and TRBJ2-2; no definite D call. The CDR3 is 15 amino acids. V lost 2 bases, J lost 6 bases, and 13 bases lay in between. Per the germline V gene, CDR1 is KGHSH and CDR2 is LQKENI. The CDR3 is CASSPEMASAGELFF. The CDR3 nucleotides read TGTGCCAGCTCACCAGAAATGGCATCCGCCGGGGAGCTGTTTTTT.

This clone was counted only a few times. The CDR3 spells CASSYTGVSGANVLTF. As DNA, the CDR3 is TGTGCCAGCAGTTACACAGGGGTCTCTGGGGCCAACGTCCTGACTTTC. The genes are TRBV6-5 and TRBJ2-6; the match to TRBD1 covers 7 bases. The length of the CDR3 is 16 residues. Germline CDR1 is MNHEY and CDR2 is SVGAGI. V lost 2 bases to trimming and J lost 0 bases; unmatched junction nucleotides: 1.